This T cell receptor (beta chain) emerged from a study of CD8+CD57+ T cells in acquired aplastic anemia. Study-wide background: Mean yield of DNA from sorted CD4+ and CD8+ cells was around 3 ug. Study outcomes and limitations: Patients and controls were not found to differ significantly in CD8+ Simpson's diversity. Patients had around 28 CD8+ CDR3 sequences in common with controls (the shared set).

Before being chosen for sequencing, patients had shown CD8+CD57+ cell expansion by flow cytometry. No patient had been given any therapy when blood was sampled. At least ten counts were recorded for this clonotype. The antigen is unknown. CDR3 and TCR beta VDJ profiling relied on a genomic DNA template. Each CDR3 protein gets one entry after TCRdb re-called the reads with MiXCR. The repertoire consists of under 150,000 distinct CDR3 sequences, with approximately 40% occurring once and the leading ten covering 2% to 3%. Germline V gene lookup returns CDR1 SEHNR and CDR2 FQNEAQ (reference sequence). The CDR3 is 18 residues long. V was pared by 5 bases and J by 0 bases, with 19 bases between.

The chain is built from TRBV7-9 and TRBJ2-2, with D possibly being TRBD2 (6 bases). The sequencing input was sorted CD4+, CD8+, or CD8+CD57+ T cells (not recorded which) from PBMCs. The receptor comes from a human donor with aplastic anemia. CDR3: CASSAWGVRLTNTGELFF. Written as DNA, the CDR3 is TGTGCCAGCAGCGCCTGGGGGGTTCGGCTGACGAACACCGGGGAGCTGTTTTTT.